This T cell receptor beta chain was found in a study of blood T cells in healthy people across ages. A second roughly 6 to 12 cycle PCR used barcoded and J-beta primers. TCRdb recomputed calls from the 5' RACE reads with MiXCR, one row per CDR3 protein. Here the sample spans roughly 1 million distinct CDR3 sequences, 25% being singletons. The authors isolated at least 6 million PBMCs per sample. Separately, the same data were catalogued under a study of T cells of mothers and their children. Turning to that study: The study recruited three healthy Caucasian mothers and their six children as donors. Per mother, over 9.5 million TCR beta CDR3 reads were obtained; per child, about 3 million. Related mother-child pairs shared marginally more repertoire than unrelated pairs, though not significantly.

Sequences were obtained from blood. The source is a girl aged 2-10 years in good health.

The CDR3 bases are TGTGCCAGCAGCCCTTACGGGGCCCTTAACGAGCAGTACTTC. Its protein product is CASSPYGALNEQYF. The chain is built from TRBV6-1 and TRBJ2-7; either TRBD1 or TRBD2 may fit D (5 bases each). Looked up from germline, CDR1 is MNHNS and CDR2 is SASEGT. Trimming shortened V by 6 bases and J by 5 bases, and 17 bases separated the two germline ends. The CDR3 is 14 amino acids.